Here is one T cell receptor (beta chain) with its context. V lost 6 bases to trimming and J lost 14 bases; unmatched junction nucleotides: 17. The CDR3 length is 15 residues. Germline V gene data show CDR1 as SNHLY and CDR2 as FYNNEI. This sample was taken from a study of blood T cell repertoires in COVID-19. Some clones are missing from TCRdb's copy, which holds only in-frame ones; the method was immunoSEQ multiplex PCR. Counted here are approximately 200,000 clones, about 85% occurring once; the ten biggest clones make up 11%. V is TRBV2 and J is TRBJ2-3, with TRBD2 matching over 10 bases. The material sequenced was PBMCs or T cells enriched from blood (not recorded which). The source of this sequence is a man aged 25-40 years who had recovered from COVID-19. CDR3 in DNA: TGTGCCAGCAGCGCGTTCACTAGCGGGGCAGGGGGGGTGTATTTT. As protein: CASSAFTSGAGGVYF.